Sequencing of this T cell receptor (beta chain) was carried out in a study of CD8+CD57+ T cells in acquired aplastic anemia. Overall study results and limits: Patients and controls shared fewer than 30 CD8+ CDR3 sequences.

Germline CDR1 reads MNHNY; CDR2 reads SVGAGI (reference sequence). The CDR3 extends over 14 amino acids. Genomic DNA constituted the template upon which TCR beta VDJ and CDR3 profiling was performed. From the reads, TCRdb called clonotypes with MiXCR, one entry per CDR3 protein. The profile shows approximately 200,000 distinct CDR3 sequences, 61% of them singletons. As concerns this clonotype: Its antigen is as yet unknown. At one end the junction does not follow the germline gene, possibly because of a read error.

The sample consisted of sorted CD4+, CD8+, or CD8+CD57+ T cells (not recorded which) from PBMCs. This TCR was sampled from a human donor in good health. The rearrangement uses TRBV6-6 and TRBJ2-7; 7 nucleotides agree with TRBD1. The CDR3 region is CAGSYGDSSCEQYF. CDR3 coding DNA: TGTGCCGGCAGTTACGGGGACAGCTCCTGCGAGCAGTACTTC.